The 27 T cell receptor beta chains in this list originate from one sample, sequenced in a study of tumor-infiltrating lymphocytes in primary liver carcinoma. Co-extraction yielded RNA and DNA from around 20-30 mg of unsorted bulk tissue. With around 450 ng total RNA as template and a constant-region primer, TCR beta cDNA was made. Slightly modified ARM-PCR, run as three nested multiplex PCR rounds, produced the TCR beta libraries. Amplification in the first two PCR rounds was performed using TRBV1-TRBV30 forward primers and a C-beta reverse primer for around 11 cycles each. TCRdb independently ran MiXCR on the multiplex PCR reads; one entry per CDR3 protein. The profile shows approximately 190,000 distinct CDR3 sequences, about 82% of them singletons. Sequenced: tumor tissue from primary liver carcinoma. These TCRs come from a man aged 35-49 years with primary liver carcinoma and hepatitis B virus infection.

With respect to this clonotype: A read error may explain this, as a much larger clone is one base away. V is TRBV7-9 and J is TRBJ1-2; no clear D gene. The V gene lost 5 bases and the J gene lost 3 bases, with 13 bases spanning the gap. Germline CDR1 SEHNR, CDR2 FQNEAQ (reference sequence). There are 14 residues in the CDR3. CDR3 protein: CASSPPWADYGYTF. The CDR3, as DNA: TGTGCCAGCAGCCCTCCCTGGGCAGACTATGGCTACACCTTC.

Note on this clonotype: Sequence at one end of the junction differs from germline and may be a read error. The chain has TRBV11-3 and TRBJ2-3, with D perhaps matching TRBD2 (6 bases). In germline, CDR1 is SGHNT, CDR2 YENEEA. The CDR3 is 15 amino acids. The CDR3 nucleotides are TGTGCCAGCAGCCCTGGGGGAGGTGGCATAGATACACAGTATTTT. Amino acids: CASSPGGGGIDTQYF.

For this clonotype: A junction boundary mismatches the germline segment, possibly from a read error. The chain couples TRBV10-3 to TRBJ1-2, with D possibly TRBD1 on 5 matching bases. The CDR3 length is 16 residues. Germline CDR1 is ENHRY and CDR2 is SYGVKD. The CDR3, as DNA: TGTGCCATCAGGGAGTCATCAGGGCTCTCAGCCTATGACTACACCTTC. Its translation is CAIRESSGLSAYDYTF.

Points on this clonotype: In this CDR3 the conserved last residue, phenylalanine or tryptophan, is missing, so a read error is likely. The V gene is TRBV5-1, the J gene TRBJ2-5, with D tentatively TRBD1 (6 bases). V was pared by 5 bases and J by 2 bases, with 13 bases between. This CDR3 has 14 amino acids. Germline V CDR1 and CDR2: SGHRS, YFSETQ. The CDR3 sequence: CASRSWGLQETQYL. The CDR3, as DNA: TGCGCCAGCAGGAGCTGGGGGCTTCAAGAGACCCAGTACCTC.

The CDR3 DNA follows: TGTGCCATCAGTGAAATTGGACTAACGGGAGGAAGTGACACAGATACGCAGTATTTT. It translates to CAISEIGLTGGSDTDTQYF. The chain carries TRBV10-3 and TRBJ2-3; 7 bases align to TRBD2. The junction had 17 bases not matched to a gene; V was cut back by 3 bases and J by 2 bases. The germline V gene has CDR1 ENHRY and CDR2 SYGVKD. The CDR3 sequence is 19 residues long.

Details on this clonotype: This could be a read error, since a much larger clone is one nucleotide away. The chain combines TRBV28 with TRBJ1-1, with D possibly TRBD1 on 5 matching bases. Germline V gene sequence: CDR1 MDHEN, CDR2 SYDVKM. CDR3 length: 15 amino acids. This CDR3 reads CAGSKGGTVNTEAFF. CDR3 nucleotides: TGTGCCGGCAGTAAGGGAGGGACGGTGAACACTGAAGCTTTCTTT.

About this clonotype itself: It may be a read error: a sequence one base away is much more abundant. The V gene is TRBV2, the J gene TRBJ2-7; the match to TRBD1 covers 7 bases. The J call may be incorrect, as the DNA end agrees better with TRBJ2-1. The germline CDR1 and CDR2 sequences are SNHLY and FYNNEI. This CDR3 comprises 16 residues. CDR3: CASSESRQGLFGEQFF. For the CDR3, the DNA is TGTGCCAGCAGTGAGAGTAGACAGGGTCTCTTCGGCGAGCAGTTCTTC.

As to this clonotype: This may come from a read error, since a much larger clone is one base off. The chain carries TRBV28 and TRBJ2-6; D gene ambiguous. The CDR3 loop spans 15 amino acids. Germline CDR1 and CDR2: MDHEN and SYDVKM. CDR3 residues: CVSSLLGSGANVLTF. In DNA, the CDR3 is TGTGTCAGCAGTTTACTTGGCTCTGGGGCCAACGTCCTGACTTTC.

The chain combines TRBV11-2 with TRBJ1-2; no definite D call. Trimming cost V 0 bases and J 9 bases, with 20 bases left between them. CDR3 length equals 16 residues. CDR1 is SGHAT, CDR2 FQNNGV, per germline. CDR3 in DNA: TGTGCCAGCAGCTTAGATTCGGTAGTCAATTCTCGAAGCTACACCTTC. Its translation: CASSLDSVVNSRSYTF.

For this clonotype: The germline gene is not matched at one end of the junction; a read error may be the cause. The chain links TRBV4-3 to TRBJ1-6; 10 bases align to TRBD1. The CDR3 length is 16 residues. Per germline, CDR1 LGHNA and CDR2 YSLEER. CDR3 bases: TGCGCCAGCAGATCCTGGGACAGGGGAAGGAATTCACTCTTCCTCTTT. Amino acid sequence: CASRSWDRGRNSLFLF.

Concerning this clonotype itself: At one of its ends the junction is not consistent with the germline gene, which may arise from a read error. The chain has TRBV11-3 and TRBJ2-1, with no clear D. The CDR3 covers 14 residues. Germline V gives CDR1 SGHNT, CDR2 YENEEA. Written as DNA, the CDR3 is TGTGCCAGCAGCTTAGGTGTCCCGAACAATGAGCACTTCTTC. Its translation: CASSLGVPNNEHFF.

This clonotype was detected only a few times. This chain joins TRBV2 and TRBJ1-6; D not certain. CDR3 length equals 13 residues. Trimming cost V 2 bases and J 5 bases, with 4 bases left between them. CDR1 is SNHLY and CDR2 is FYNNEI in the germline V gene. CDR3 coding DNA: TGTGCCAGCAGTGAACAGAATAATTCACCCCTCCACTTT. Encoded protein: CASSEQNNSPLHF.

The V gene is TRBV3-1, the J gene TRBJ1-5, with D unclear. V lost 4 bases and J 7 bases, leaving 11 bases between the germline ends. From germline, CDR1 is LGHDT and CDR2 YNNKEL (reference sequence). The CDR3 runs 13 residues. Here the CDR3 reads CASSPDGGQPQHF. CDR3 bases: TGTGCCAGCAGCCCGGACGGAGGGCAGCCCCAGCATTTT. Drawing the rest from reference TRBV3-1 and TRBJ1-5, the complete variable domain is DTAVSQTPKYLVTQMGNDKSIKCEQNLGHDTMYWYKQDSKKFLKIMFSYNNKELIINETVPNRFSPKSPDKAHLNLHINSLELGDSAVYFCASSPDGGQPQHFGDGTRLSIL.

This clonotype occurred a few times. This chain joins TRBV19 and TRBJ2-1; D remains unclear. Germline V gene lookup returns CDR1 LNHDA and CDR2 SQIVND (reference sequence). Trimming shortened V by 9 bases and J by 7 bases, and 16 bases separated the two germline ends. The CDR3 spans 13 residues. The CDR3 nucleotides read TGTGCCAGCCGTTATGGTGGGGTTAATGAGCAGTTCTTC. It yields the protein CASRYGGVNEQFF.

This chain connects TRBV20-1 to TRBJ2-1; 8 nucleotides agree with TRBD2. The CDR3 totals 15 residues. Trimming at V came to 5 bases and at J to 8 bases, leaving 14 bases not matched to a gene. The germline V gene encodes CDR1 DFQATT and CDR2 SNEGSKA (reference sequence). The CDR3 sequence is CSAFDPGLGKYEQFF. The CDR3, as DNA: TGCAGTGCTTTTGACCCGGGACTAGGCAAGTATGAGCAGTTCTTC.

About this clonotype: This clone may be a read error of a much larger clone one base away. CDR3 coding DNA: TGTGCCACCAGTGATAGGAAGGGCAGGCAAGAGACCCAGTACTTC. Translation gives CATSDRKGRQETQYF. The V call is TRBV24-1, the J call TRBJ2-5; D is undetermined. Trimming cost V 3 bases and J 2 bases, with 12 bases left between them. Germline CDR1 KGHDR, CDR2 SFDVKD. This CDR3 has 15 residues.

In this sample, this clonotype turned up a few times. One end of the junction does not line up with germline, which may come from a read error. CDR3 loop: CTSSPDRGGNQPQHF. The CDR3 DNA is TGTACCAGCAGCCCGGACAGGGGTGGCAATCAGCCCCAACATTTT. The chain is built from TRBV5-4 and TRBJ1-5, with 9 positions matching TRBD1. This CDR3 region has 15 residues. Per germline, CDR1 SGHNT and CDR2 YYREEE (reference sequence).

This chain connects TRBV29-1 to TRBJ1-2; D remains ambiguous. Germline CDR1 SQVTM, CDR2 ANQGSEA. This CDR3 contains 14 residues. The germline V and J ends were trimmed by 6 bases and 2 bases, with 16 bases remaining between them. CDR3 coding DNA: TGCAGCGTCAGGTTTGAACAGTCGAACTATGGCTACACCTTC. Its translation: CSVRFEQSNYGYTF. Variable domain in full (rest from reference TRBV29-1 and TRBJ1-2): SAVISQKPSRDICQRGTSLTIQCQVDSQVTMMFWYRQQPGQSLTLIATANQGSEATYESGFVIDKFPISRPNLTFSTLTVSNMSPEDSSIYLCSVRFEQSNYGYTFGSGTRLTVV.

To note about this clonotype: A much more abundant neighbour one base away suggests this may be a read error. This chain uses TRBV30 with TRBJ2-7; TRBD2 aligns across 7 bases. The ends lost 3 bases at V and 3 bases at J; junction bases unmatched: 5. CDR1 and CDR2 from the germline V gene are GTSNPN and SVGIG (reference sequence). This CDR3 is 13 amino acids long. In DNA form, the CDR3 reads TGTGCCTGGAGGGCGGGGGTAAGCTACGAGCAGTACTTC. This translates into CAWRAGVSYEQYF. The complete variable domain, with remaining parts taken from reference TRBV30 and TRBJ2-7, reads SQTIHQWPATLVQPVGSPLSLECTVEGTSNPNLYWYRQAAGRGLQLLFYSVGIGQISSEVPQNLSASRPQDRQFILSSKKLLLSDSGFYLCAWRAGVSYEQYFGPGTRLTVT.

A word on this clonotype: No conserved phenylalanine or tryptophan ends this CDR3, so it is likely a read error. The chain carries TRBV6-1 and TRBJ2-1; 11 bases fit TRBD1. V lost 8 bases and J lost 7; bases outside the gene matches: 4. From germline, CDR1 is MNHNS and CDR2 SASEGT. There are 13 residues in the CDR3. CDR3 DNA: TGTGCCAGCGGGAGGGACAGGGGGAATGAGCAGTTCATC. Amino acids: CASGRDRGNEQFI.

In the case of this clonotype: The junction departs from germline at one end; a sequencing error may be responsible. CDR3 DNA sequence: TGTACCAGCAGTTATTCCTACCCCGGGACAGGATCGGCCGGGGAGCTGTTTTTT. Translated, it gives CTSSYSYPGTGSAGELFF. The chain combines TRBV6-2 or TRBV6-3 with TRBJ2-2; the match to TRBD1 covers 8 bases. The CDR3 has 18 residues. CDR1 and CDR2 from the germline V gene are MNHEY and SVGEGT.

As for this clonotype: Just one base apart from a much larger clone, this may be a read error. This sequence joins TRBV30 and TRBJ2-1; tentatively, D is TRBD1 (6 bases). This CDR3 comprises 11 residues. V lost 4 bases to trimming and J lost 9 bases, with 10 bases between them. The germline V gene has CDR1 GTSNPN and CDR2 SVGIG (reference sequence). CDR3 coding DNA: TGTGCCTGGACTGTACAGGGTGAGCAGTTCTTC. This encodes CAWTVQGEQFF.

As concerns this clonotype: Germline is not matched at one junction end, which may reflect a read error. The chain uses TRBV29-1 and TRBJ2-7; D gene uncertain. The CDR3 is 16 residues long. Germline lookup yields CDR1 SQVTM and CDR2 ANQGSEA. The CDR3 DNA reads TGCAGCGCCATGACATCTGAGACCGGTACTCCCTACCAGCAGTACTTC. Translating it yields CSAMTSETGTPYQQYF.

Remarks on this clonotype: A much larger clone differs by one base, so this may be a read error. This chain joins TRBV6-1 and TRBJ1-1, with D possibly TRBD1 on 6 matching bases. This CDR3 is 14 amino acids long. The germline V and J ends were trimmed by 5 bases and 1 base, with 11 bases remaining between them. Germline CDR1 MNHNS, CDR2 SASEGT. As DNA, the CDR3 is TGTGCCAGCAGTTTCCACAGGGCGAACACTGAAGCTTTCTTT. Residues: CASSFHRANTEAFF.

The chain carries TRBV11-3 and TRBJ2-1; D is unresolved. The CDR3 length is 14 residues. The ends were cut back, 8 bases at V and 5 bases at J, with 16 bases in the middle. The germline V gene encodes CDR1 SGHNT and CDR2 YENEEA. This CDR3 reads CASYLRVSNNEQFF. The CDR3 DNA reads TGTGCCAGCTACTTACGCGTCTCGAACAATGAGCAGTTCTTC.

Of note for this clonotype: At one of its ends the junction is not consistent with the germline gene, which may arise from a read error. The rearrangement links TRBV6-6 to TRBJ2-7; the D gene is possibly TRBD2 (6 bases). The CDR3 consists of 12 residues. Germline V gene data show CDR1 as MNHNY and CDR2 as SVGAGI (reference sequence). The CDR3: CVSSPGAGEQCF. The CDR3 nucleotides read TGTGTCAGCAGCCCCGGAGCGGGCGAGCAGTGCTTC.

As concerns this clonotype: This is likely a read error, given that the CDR3 carries no conserved phenylalanine or tryptophan at its end. This chain connects TRBV6-1 to TRBJ1-5, with a tentative D call TRBD1 (6 bases). There are 16 residues in the CDR3. Germline lookup yields CDR1 MNHNS and CDR2 SASEGT. The CDR3 bases are TGTGCCAACAGTCCGCAGGGGCTGACCCTAAATCAGCCCCAGCATATT. It is translated as CANSPQGLTLNQPQHI.